This T cell receptor beta chain derives from a study of blood T cell repertoires in COVID-19. Study as a whole: Samples of COVID-19 (acute and convalescent) were obtained from the United States, Italy and Spain. Sample material is recorded as cDNA or gDNA derived from T cells, B-cell-depleted T cells, or PBMCs.

This CDR3 contains 15 residues. V dropped 4 bases and J dropped 3; count of bases not matched to a gene: 6. Germline CDR1 reads SGHNT; CDR2 reads YYREEE (reference sequence). In the original workflow: Amplifying reference gene primers gave estimates of nucleated cell counts. The repertoire was sequenced with immunoSEQ multiplex PCR; TCRdb's copy has only in-frame clones and lacks some. V, J and clone size are taken as reported in that table, and D and trimming were inferred from the DNA itself. The table shows about 200,000 clones, with 85% occurring only once. This clone was observed a single time. Seattle researchers signed up patients amid active infection and tracked them longitudinally.

The rearrangement links TRBV5-4 to TRBJ1-2; 10 bases are a match to TRBD1. The sequencing input was peripheral blood. The source is a man in his sixties with COVID-19, enrolled during active disease. CDR3 residues: CASSPRQGADYGYTF. Here the CDR3 DNA reads TGTGCCAGCAGCCCTAGACAGGGGGCTGACTATGGCTACACCTTC.